These 27 T cell receptor beta chains originate from one sample sequenced in a study of control samples from healthy donors and cancer patients. Clones were sequenced by immunoSEQ multiplex PCR, and TCRdb holds only the in-frame ones, with some missing. The sample records under 200,000 clones, roughly nine tenths being singletons. Sequenced input: blood. Receptors were obtained from a woman aged 25 to 39 in good health.

A note on this clone: The sample has other DNA sequences that encode this CDR3 too. V gene TRBV19 combines with J gene TRBJ2-5, with D perhaps TRBD1 or TRBD2 (5 bases each). The V gene lost 1 base and the J gene lost 5 bases, with 8 bases spanning the gap. Germline CDR1 LNHDA, CDR2 SQIVND (reference sequence). The CDR3 spans 13 residues. The CDR3 nucleotides are TGTGCCAGTAGTATAGGAGGGGTTGAGACCCAGTACTTC. Protein product: CASSIGGVETQYF.

Comments on this clone: Other DNA sequences in the sample encode the same CDR3. The chain is built from TRBV6-6 and TRBJ2-1; 7 bases are a match to TRBD1. This CDR3 is built from 14 residues. Unmatched junction bases numbered 5, after V lost 4 bases and J lost 5 bases. CDR1 is MNHNY, CDR2 SVGAGI, per germline (reference sequence). CDR3 DNA: TGTGCCAGCAGTTCCAGGGGGTCGGACAATGAGCAGTTCTTC. This gives the protein CASSSRGSDNEQFF.

The chain links TRBV7-2 to TRBJ1-2; 7 bases are a match to TRBD1. The CDR3 is 13 residues long. The junction had 4 bases not matched to a gene; V was cut back by 2 bases and J by 7 bases. The germline V gene encodes CDR1 SGHTA and CDR2 FQGNSA. The CDR3 DNA reads as TGTGCCAGCAGCTTAAACAGGGGAGGTGGCTACACCTTC. Translation: CASSLNRGGGYTF.

The V gene is TRBV6-2 or TRBV6-3, the J gene TRBJ1-2, with a possible D match to TRBD1 (6 bases). There are 12 residues in the CDR3. Germline V CDR1 and CDR2: MNHEY, SVGEGT. The ends were cut back, 6 bases at V and 8 bases at J, with 13 bases in the middle. Written as DNA, the CDR3 is TGTGCCAGCAGCCGACAGGTTCGAGGCTACACCTTC. Translating gives CASSRQVRGYTF.

The chain uses TRBV10-1 and TRBJ1-1; D not resolved. This CDR3 is 16 amino acids long. Germline CDR1 and CDR2: WNHNN and SYGVQD (reference sequence). Deletions cut 3 bases from V and 0 bases from J, with 14 bases between. In DNA form, the CDR3 reads TGCGCCAGCAGTGAACCCGGACGGGAGATGAACACTGAAGCTTTCTTT. This gives the protein CASSEPGREMNTEAFF.

This clone appeared a single time. The rearrangement uses TRBV6-5 and TRBJ1-2, with 12 bases lining up with TRBD1. The J segment lost 6 bases and the V segment lost 5 bases, leaving 4 bases of the junction unmatched. Germline V gene lookup returns CDR1 MNHEY and CDR2 SVGAGI. This CDR3 spans 14 amino acids. CDR3 in amino acids: CASSRGQGANGYTF. CDR3 DNA: TGTGCCAGCAGTCGGGGACAGGGGGCGAATGGCTACACCTTC.

The rearrangement uses TRBV20-1 and TRBJ1-2; tentative D call: TRBD1 (5 bases). The CDR3 is 11 amino acids. V was cut by 7 bases and J by 4 bases, with 10 bases left in between. CDR1 and CDR2 from the germline V gene are DFQATT and SNEGSKA (reference sequence). In DNA form, the CDR3 reads TGCAGTGTGGAGGGGAGCTATGGCTACACCTTC. Translated: CSVEGSYGYTF.

The CDR3 region is CASSPGGSSYEQYF. For the CDR3, the DNA is TGTGCCAGCTCACCGGGGGGAAGCTCCTACGAGCAGTACTTC. The chain links TRBV18 to TRBJ2-7; tentative D call: TRBD2 (6 bases). The CDR3 consists of 14 residues. Germline CDR1 reads KGHSH; CDR2 reads LQKENI. Trimming removed 3 bases from V and 0 bases from J, with 9 bases in between.

This clone showed up just a few times. The rearrangement links TRBV3-1 (or the pseudogene TRBV3-2) to TRBJ1-5, with D hard to call. Looked up from germline, CDR1 is LGHDT and CDR2 is YNNKEL (reference sequence). The germline V and J ends were trimmed by 1 base and 7 bases, with 8 bases remaining between them. The length of the CDR3 is 13 residues. The CDR3 sequence is CASSQGVGQPQHF. Here the CDR3 DNA reads TGTGCCAGCAGCCAAGGGGTAGGGCAGCCCCAGCATTTT.

This clone has only a few counts. J is TRBJ1-3 and V is TRBV21-1. TRBV21-1 is a pseudogene. This CDR3 has 16 residues. The CDR3: CASSSPDGDSGNTIYF. The DNA of the CDR3 is TGTGCCAGCAGCTCCCCCGACGGGGACTCTGGAAACACCATATATTTT.

Points on this clone: This same CDR3 is encoded by further DNA sequences in the sample. V gene TRBV18 combines with J gene TRBJ1-1; D uncertain. Trimming left V 2 bases short and J 3 bases short, with 7 bases between. The CDR3 covers 13 residues. Germline V lookup: CDR1 KGHSH, CDR2 LQKENI. The CDR3 reads CASSPGVDTEAFF. The CDR3 DNA reads TGTGCCAGCTCACCAGGGGTGGACACTGAAGCTTTCTTT.

Points on this clone: Other DNA sequences in this specimen translate into the identical CDR3. The chain recombines TRBV4-3 with TRBJ2-6; D remains ambiguous. Trimming took 0 bases from V and 0 from J, leaving 6 bases between them. The CDR3 is made up of 16 amino acids. Germline V gene data show CDR1 as LGHNA and CDR2 as YSLEER. The CDR3 nucleotides read TGCGCCAGCAGCCAAGATCGGTCCTCTGGGGCCAACGTCCTGACTTTC. It yields the protein CASSQDRSSGANVLTF.

The chain is built from TRBV19 and TRBJ1-6; TRBD1 is a possible D gene (6 bases). Germline CDR1 LNHDA, CDR2 SQIVND (reference sequence). CDR3 length: 14 residues. V lost 6 bases and J 0 bases, leaving 6 bases between the germline ends. CDR3 protein: CASRDSSYNSPLHF. The CDR3 DNA is TGTGCCAGTAGGGACAGCTCCTATAATTCACCCCTCCACTTT.

The gene calls are TRBV18 and TRBJ1-2, with 10 bases matching TRBD1. Looked up from germline, CDR1 is KGHSH and CDR2 is LQKENI. V shed 2 bases, J shed 4 bases, and the junction held 7 bases outside the gene matches. CDR3 length equals 16 residues. The CDR3 loop is CASSPSPGQGSYGYTF. DNA of the CDR3: TGTGCCAGCTCACCATCCCCGGGACAGGGGAGCTATGGCTACACCTTC.

This chain uses TRBV30 with TRBJ2-7, with TRBD2 identical over 11 bases. V shed 0 bases and J 5 bases; nucleotides not matched to a gene: 3. The CDR3 runs 14 residues. Germline assignment: CDR1 GTSNPN and CDR2 SVGIG (reference sequence). CDR3 sequence reads: CAWSVLAGAHEQYF. DNA for the CDR3: TGTGCCTGGAGTGTACTAGCGGGAGCCCACGAGCAGTACTTC.

As DNA, the CDR3 is TGTGCCAGCAGCCTCAGGGGGTCTAACTATGGCTACACCTTC. Translating gives CASSLRGSNYGYTF. The chain combines TRBV5-6 with TRBJ1-2, with 7 bases identical to TRBD1. Germline CDR1 SGHDT, CDR2 YYEEEE. The CDR3 contains 14 residues. Losses at the gene ends were 4 bases for V and 0 bases for J; bases not matched to a gene: 3.

The chain carries TRBV11-3 and TRBJ2-3; TRBD2 might be the D (6 bases). V was trimmed by 1 base and J by 5 bases, leaving 10 bases between them. CDR1 is SGHNT and CDR2 is YENEEA in the germline V gene. The CDR3 totals 14 residues. In nucleotides, the CDR3 is TGTGCCAGCAGCTTAGCGGGGGAGCAAGATACGCAGTATTTT. Residues: CASSLAGEQDTQYF.

The chain is built from TRBV2 and TRBJ1-1; the D is unclear. Germline V gene data show CDR1 as SNHLY and CDR2 as FYNNEI. V lost 5 bases to trimming and J lost 0 bases, with 10 bases between them. The CDR3 length is 14 residues. The CDR3 nucleotides read TGTGCCAGCAGTTCCAAGCGAATGAACACTGAAGCTTTCTTT. Its protein product is CASSSKRMNTEAFF.

The table lists this clone with a count of one. The chain couples TRBV11-1 to TRBJ2-1; 11 bases agree with TRBD2. This CDR3 comprises 16 residues. Trimming removed 3 bases from V and 6 bases from J; junction bases left unmatched: 7. Germline V gives CDR1 SGHAT, CDR2 FQDESV (reference sequence). In DNA form, the CDR3 reads TGTGCCAGCAGCTTGCTCACTAGCGGGAGAGGCAATGAGCAGTTCTTC. It codes for CASSLLTSGRGNEQFF.

The rearrangement uses TRBV2 and TRBJ2-7; tentative D call: TRBD1 (5 bases). CDR3 size: 11 residues. CDR1 and CDR2 (germline): SNHLY, FYNNEI. The V and J ends lost 6 bases and 2 bases respectively, with 5 bases between them. The CDR3 DNA is TGTGCCAGCAGGACAGCCTACGAGCAGTACTTC. It encodes CASRTAYEQYF.

The CDR3 sequence is CSVEDHRGVETQYF. Here the CDR3 DNA reads TGCAGCGTTGAAGATCACAGGGGGGTGGAGACCCAGTACTTC. V gene TRBV29-1 combines with J gene TRBJ2-5; 8 bases align to TRBD1. J lost 5 bases, V lost 0 bases, and 5 bases had no gene match. Germline V gene sequence: CDR1 SQVTM, CDR2 ANQGSEA. The CDR3 length is 14 residues. The full variable domain, its missing parts supplied by reference TRBV29-1 and TRBJ2-5, is SAVISQKPSRDICQRGTSLTIQCQVDSQVTMMFWYRQQPGQSLTLIATANQGSEATYESGFVIDKFPISRPNLTFSTLTVSNMSPEDSSIYLCSVEDHRGVETQYFGPGTRLLVL.

The V call is TRBV7-2, the J call TRBJ2-2, with 9 bases fitting TRBD2. Germline V gene sequence: CDR1 SGHTA, CDR2 FQGNSA. This CDR3 comprises 15 residues. The ends lost 5 bases at V and 5 bases at J; junction bases unmatched: 6. CDR3 bases: TGTGCCAGCAGCGGCGGGGGGGCCGGGACCGGGGAGCTGTTTTTT. Translation: CASSGGGAGTGELFF.

In this sample, this clone turned up once. The chain couples TRBV7-6 to TRBJ2-7, with D possibly TRBD1 on 5 matching bases. Trimming took off 1 base at V and 2 bases at J, with 9 bases between the two ends. Looked up from germline, CDR1 is SGHVS and CDR2 is FNYEAQ. There are 14 residues in the CDR3. CDR3 DNA sequence: TGTGCCAGCAGCTTAGGGCCAGGGCCCTACGAGCAGTACTTC. This gives the protein CASSLGPGPYEQYF.

The V gene is TRBV2, the J gene TRBJ2-2, with D possibly TRBD1 on 5 matching bases. Trimming removed 6 bases at V and 0 bases at J, with 26 bases between. The CDR3 extends over 20 amino acids. In germline, CDR1 is SNHLY, CDR2 FYNNEI. CDR3 in amino acids: CASRGPGWTSTRPNTGELFF. The CDR3 region has the DNA TGTGCCAGCAGGGGCCCAGGGTGGACCTCGACACGACCGAACACCGGGGAGCTGTTTTTT.

This chain joins TRBV29-1 and TRBJ1-1; TRBD1 aligns across 9 bases. The CDR3 covers 16 residues. CDR1 and CDR2 (germline): SQVTM, ANQGSEA. V lost 4 bases, J lost 1 base, and 10 bases stayed unmatched. The CDR3 sequence: CSVARQPGQGNTEAFF. CDR3 bases: TGCAGCGTTGCACGCCAACCGGGACAGGGGAACACTGAAGCTTTCTTT.

This sequence joins TRBV27 and TRBJ2-5, with 9 bases that match TRBD1. The CDR3 contains 15 residues. Germline V gene sequence: CDR1 MNHEY, CDR2 SMNVEV (reference sequence). J was trimmed by 2 bases and V by 6 bases; bases with no gene match: 7. CDR3 loop: CASSRDRGWQETQYF. CDR3 in DNA: TGTGCCAGCAGCCGCGACAGGGGGTGGCAAGAGACCCAGTACTTC.

The chain recombines TRBV18 with TRBJ1-1; D possibly corresponds to TRBD1 (6 bases). The CDR3 totals 11 residues. Trimming took 4 bases from V and 6 from J, leaving 6 bases between them. CDR1 and CDR2 (germline): KGHSH, LQKENI. The CDR3 DNA is TGTGCCAGCTCACAGGGGGCTGAAGCTTTCTTT. It yields the protein CASSQGAEAFF.